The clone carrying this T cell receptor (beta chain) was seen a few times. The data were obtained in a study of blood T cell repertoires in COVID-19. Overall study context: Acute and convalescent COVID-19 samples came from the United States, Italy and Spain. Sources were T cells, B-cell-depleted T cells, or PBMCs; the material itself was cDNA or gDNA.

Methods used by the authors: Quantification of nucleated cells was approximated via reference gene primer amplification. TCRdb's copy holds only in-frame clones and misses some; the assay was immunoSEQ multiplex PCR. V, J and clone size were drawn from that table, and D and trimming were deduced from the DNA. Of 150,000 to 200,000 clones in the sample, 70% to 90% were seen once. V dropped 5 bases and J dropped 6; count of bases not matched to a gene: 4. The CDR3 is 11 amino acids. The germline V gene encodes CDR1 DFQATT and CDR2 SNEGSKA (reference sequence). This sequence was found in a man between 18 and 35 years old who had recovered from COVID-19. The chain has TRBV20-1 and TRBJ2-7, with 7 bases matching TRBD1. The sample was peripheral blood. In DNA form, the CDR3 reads TGCAGTGCTGGTGGGACAGTCGAGCAGTACTTC. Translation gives CSAGGTVEQYF.